This T cell receptor (beta chain) was captured by sequencing in a study of cytomegalovirus exposure and HLA in healthy donors. The V gene lost 0 bases and the J gene lost 2 bases, with 11 bases spanning the gap. The CDR3 spans 15 residues. Germline assignment: CDR1 SGDLS and CDR2 YYNGEE. Using immunoSEQ multiplex PCR, the repertoire was profiled, and TCRdb retains in-frame clones only, with some absent. The table lists about 190,000 clones, approximately 84% of them singletons, with approximately 3% in the top ten. The chain couples TRBV9 to TRBJ1-2; D is uncertain. The sequence was obtained from a woman younger than 30 in good health and CMV-seropositive. Material: PBMCs. DNA of the CDR3: TGTGCCAGCAGCGTAGCTTCACAGTCGAACTATGGCTACACCTTC. Amino acids: CASSVASQSNYGYTF.